Shown below are 23 T cell receptor beta chains from a single sample sequenced in a study of blood T cell repertoires in COVID-19. Clones were sequenced by immunoSEQ multiplex PCR, and TCRdb holds only the in-frame ones, with some missing. The table shows a few hundred thousand clones, with roughly 89% occurring only once. Sequences were obtained from PBMCs or T cells enriched from blood (not recorded which). These TCRs come from a woman aged 40 to 49 who had recovered from COVID-19.

This chain links TRBV6-5 with TRBJ1-3; the match to TRBD1 covers 9 bases. Per the germline V gene, CDR1 is MNHEY and CDR2 is SVGAGI. This CDR3 contains 14 residues. The V segment lost 6 bases and the J segment 4 bases; nucleotides outside the gene matches: 4. The CDR3 DNA reads as TGTGCCAGCAGACAGGGGGCGAGAGGAAACACCATATATTTT. Protein sequence: CASRQGARGNTIYF.

The rearrangement uses TRBV7-2 and TRBJ2-7, with D perhaps TRBD2 (6 bases). The CDR3 is 13 residues long. Per the germline V gene, CDR1 is SGHTA and CDR2 is FQGNSA. V was clipped by 2 bases and J by 4 bases, with 9 bases between them. CDR3 residues: CASSLYGSYEQYF. As DNA, the CDR3 is TGTGCCAGCAGCTTATACGGGAGTTACGAGCAGTACTTC.

The chain joins TRBV30 to TRBJ2-7; possibly TRBD1 for D (6 bases). CDR1 is GTSNPN and CDR2 is SVGIG in the germline V gene (reference sequence). The length of the CDR3 is 12 residues. V was shortened by 2 bases and J by 5 bases, with 10 bases between the two germline ends. CDR3 in amino acids: CAWSTGSNEQYF. The CDR3 region has the DNA TGTGCCTGGAGTACAGGGTCGAACGAGCAGTACTTC.

The chain recombines TRBV5-1 with TRBJ2-3, with 7 bases fitting TRBD2. Trimming at V came to 6 bases and at J to 0 bases, leaving 10 bases not matched to a gene. CDR1 and CDR2 (germline): SGHRS, YFSETQ. The CDR3 spans 16 residues. The DNA of the CDR3 is TGCGCCAGCAACCTCCTGGGGGGAGGGAGCACAGATACGCAGTATTTT. Protein: CASNLLGGGSTDTQYF.

The genes are TRBV6-5 and TRBJ1-1; D gene unclear. Trimming took off 0 bases at V and 4 bases at J, with 12 bases between the two ends. CDR1 and CDR2 (germline): MNHEY, SVGAGI. CDR3 length equals 15 residues. The CDR3 nucleotides read TGTGCCAGCAGTTACTCGGGAGGTAGTTCCACTGAAGCTTTCTTT. As protein: CASSYSGGSSTEAFF.

The chain combines TRBV10-3 with TRBJ2-1, with 8 bases aligning to TRBD2. The CDR3 length is 16 residues. The ends lost 7 bases at V and 10 bases at J; junction bases unmatched: 18. Germline lookup yields CDR1 ENHRY and CDR2 SYGVKD. This CDR3 reads CAIKASSGRKPMEQFF. CDR3 DNA: TGTGCCATCAAAGCATCTAGCGGGCGAAAACCGATGGAGCAGTTCTTC.

This chain links TRBV9 with TRBJ1-5; 10 nucleotides line up with TRBD1. V dropped 4 bases and J dropped 5; count of bases not matched to a gene: 6. The germline gives CDR1 SGDLS, CDR2 YYNGEE. The CDR3 extends over 15 amino acids. The CDR3 sequence: CASSPGTGVYQPQHF. CDR3 nucleotide sequence: TGTGCCAGCAGCCCCGGGACAGGGGTGTATCAGCCCCAGCATTTT.

V usage is TRBV5-1 and J usage is TRBJ2-4; 7 bases line up with TRBD2. Germline CDR1 reads SGHRS; CDR2 reads YFSETQ. Trimming cost V 4 bases and J 5 bases; bases outside gene matches: 6. The CDR3 length is 14 residues. The CDR3 is CASSPGGLENIQYF. The CDR3 coding sequence is TGCGCCAGCAGCCCGGGAGGACTGGAAAACATTCAGTACTTC.

The chain is built from TRBV6-6 and TRBJ2-2, with 7 bases matching TRBD2. Germline CDR1 is MNHNY and CDR2 is SVGAGI (reference sequence). After removal of 8 bases from V and 0 bases from J, the junction contained 9 bases not matched to a gene. CDR3 length: 16 amino acids. CDR3 sequence reads: CASRPLAATNTGELFF. Written as DNA, the CDR3 is TGTGCCAGCCGCCCCCTAGCGGCCACGAACACCGGGGAGCTGTTTTTT.

The chain employs TRBV2 and TRBJ1-2; TRBD1 matches at 10 bases. From germline, CDR1 is SNHLY and CDR2 FYNNEI. J gave up 7 bases and V 4 bases, and 12 bases lay outside the gene matches. The CDR3 extends over 16 amino acids. The CDR3 coding sequence is TGTGCCAGCAGTGCCTGGACAGGGGGTATGGCAGGTGGCTACACCTTC. This translates into CASSAWTGGMAGGYTF.

The chain combines TRBV9 with TRBJ2-2, with 11 bases that match TRBD1. Looked up from germline, CDR1 is SGDLS and CDR2 is YYNGEE. J was trimmed by 5 bases and V by 4 bases; bases with no gene match: 4. This CDR3 contains 15 residues. CDR3 protein: CASSPGTGGTGELFF. The CDR3 nucleotides read TGTGCCAGCAGCCCCGGGACAGGGGGTACCGGGGAGCTGTTTTTT. The variable domain in full, completed from reference TRBV9 and TRBJ2-2, reads DSGVTQTPKHLITATGQRVTLRCSPRSGDLSVYWYQQSLDQGLQFLIQYYNGEERAKGNILERFSAQQFPDLHSELNLSSLELGDSALYFCASSPGTGGTGELFFGEGSRLTVL.

The rearrangement uses TRBV5-8 and TRBJ1-5, with D tentatively TRBD1 (6 bases). Germline CDR1 and CDR2: SGHTS and YDEGEE. V was cut by 9 bases and J by 4 bases, with 23 bases left in between. This CDR3 spans 16 amino acids. The CDR3 loop is CATTFKQGAPNQPQHF. The CDR3 DNA reads as TGTGCCACCACATTTAAACAGGGCGCACCGAATCAGCCCCAGCATTTT.

The CDR3 reads CASTQRGGSYGYTF. As DNA, the CDR3 is TGTGCCAGCACCCAAAGGGGGGGGAGCTATGGCTACACCTTC. The chain is built from TRBV6-5 and TRBJ1-2; possible D gene TRBD1, 6 bases. With 7 bases removed from V and 4 bases from J, the gap between germline ends came to 16 bases. Per the germline V gene, CDR1 is MNHEY and CDR2 is SVGAGI. The CDR3 length is 14 residues.

CDR3 region: CASSQDPGAGGLAFF. The CDR3 DNA is TGCGCCAGCAGCCAGGACCCAGGGGCAGGTGGTTTGGCTTTCTTT. The gene calls are TRBV4-3 and TRBJ1-1, with D possibly being TRBD1 (6 bases). Germline V lookup: CDR1 LGHNA, CDR2 YSLEER. Trimming removed 3 bases from V and 11 bases from J, with 22 bases in between. The CDR3 runs to 15 residues.

CDR3 sequence: CASSLGFRGKYEQYF. CDR3 in DNA: TGTGCCAGCAGTTTAGGTTTCAGGGGGAAGTACGAGCAGTACTTC. The chain employs TRBV28 and TRBJ2-7, with 7 bases identical to TRBD1. Germline CDR1 is MDHEN and CDR2 is SYDVKM. The CDR3 loop spans 15 amino acids. The V gene end was trimmed by 2 bases and the J gene end by 4 bases; junction bases not matched to a gene: 8.

The chain has TRBV11-3 and TRBJ2-5; D ambiguous. V lost 1 base to trimming and J lost 2 bases, with 11 bases between them. This CDR3 is 15 amino acids long. The germline gives CDR1 SGHNT, CDR2 YENEEA. The CDR3 DNA sequence: TGTGCCAGCAGCTTAGGAGGTGGCACTCAAGAGACCCAGTACTTC. It yields the protein CASSLGGGTQETQYF.

The V call is TRBV28, the J call TRBJ2-3, with TRBD2 matching over 9 bases. V was clipped by 7 bases and J by 6 bases; unmatched bases: 11. Germline values: CDR1 MDHEN, CDR2 SYDVKM. The CDR3 is 15 amino acids. The CDR3 sequence is CASIPGGLAPDTQYF. The CDR3 bases are TGTGCCAGCATCCCGGGGGGACTAGCTCCCGATACGCAGTATTTT.

This clone was counted between two and nine times. The chain links TRBV5-1 to TRBJ1-5; 7 nucleotides align to TRBD1. Per germline, CDR1 SGHRS and CDR2 YFSETQ. The CDR3 contains 15 residues. The junction had 8 bases not matched to a gene; V was cut back by 1 base and J by 7 bases. In nucleotides, the CDR3 is TGCGCCAGCAGCTTGACAGGGGTAACCGGACAGCCCCAGCATTTT. Translating gives CASSLTGVTGQPQHF.

The rearrangement uses TRBV2 and TRBJ2-2; 7 positions match TRBD2. CDR1 SNHLY and CDR2 FYNNEI come from the germline V gene. After removal of 6 bases from V and 7 bases from J, the junction contained 11 bases not matched to a gene. The CDR3 has 15 amino acids. In DNA form, the CDR3 reads TGTGCCAGCAGGGGAGGGGACTTCCGAGTCGGGGAGCTGTTTTTT. It translates to CASRGGDFRVGELFF.

V is TRBV18 and J is TRBJ1-5, with D possibly matching TRBD1 (6 bases). Trimming pared 3 bases from V and 0 bases from J, leaving 12 bases between. This CDR3 comprises 16 residues. CDR1 is KGHSH, CDR2 LQKENI, per germline. CDR3 loop: CASSPGTPYSNQPQHF. The CDR3 DNA sequence: TGTGCCAGCTCACCGGGGACACCCTATAGCAATCAGCCCCAGCATTTT.

This clone was seen just once. The gene calls are TRBV4-3 and TRBJ1-1, with 10 bases aligning to TRBD1. Unmatched junction bases numbered 9, after V lost 4 bases and J lost 4 bases. The CDR3 totals 16 residues. The germline CDR1 and CDR2 sequences are LGHNA and YSLEER. The CDR3: CASSPRPTGGVTEAFF. The DNA for the CDR3 is TGCGCCAGCAGCCCCCGTCCGACAGGGGGCGTCACTGAAGCTTTCTTT.

This clone is a singleton in its sample. CDR3 bases: TGCGCCAGCAGCCAAGAGGGTATCAGGGAAGAAGCTTTCTTT. It encodes CASSQEGIREEAFF. The rearrangement joins TRBV4-3 to TRBJ1-1; the D gene is possibly TRBD1 (5 bases). V lost 0 bases and J 8 bases, leaving 13 bases between the germline ends. The CDR3 spans 14 residues. From germline, CDR1 is LGHNA and CDR2 YSLEER.

The chain joins TRBV7-2 to TRBJ1-4; maybe TRBD1 (5 bases). Germline CDR1 SGHTA, CDR2 FQGNSA. The CDR3 contains 15 residues. Trimming removed 5 bases from V and 7 bases from J, with 17 bases in between. The CDR3: CASSLVGGMSEKLFF. CDR3 DNA sequence: TGTGCCAGCAGCCTGGTGGGGGGGATGAGTGAAAAACTGTTTTTT.